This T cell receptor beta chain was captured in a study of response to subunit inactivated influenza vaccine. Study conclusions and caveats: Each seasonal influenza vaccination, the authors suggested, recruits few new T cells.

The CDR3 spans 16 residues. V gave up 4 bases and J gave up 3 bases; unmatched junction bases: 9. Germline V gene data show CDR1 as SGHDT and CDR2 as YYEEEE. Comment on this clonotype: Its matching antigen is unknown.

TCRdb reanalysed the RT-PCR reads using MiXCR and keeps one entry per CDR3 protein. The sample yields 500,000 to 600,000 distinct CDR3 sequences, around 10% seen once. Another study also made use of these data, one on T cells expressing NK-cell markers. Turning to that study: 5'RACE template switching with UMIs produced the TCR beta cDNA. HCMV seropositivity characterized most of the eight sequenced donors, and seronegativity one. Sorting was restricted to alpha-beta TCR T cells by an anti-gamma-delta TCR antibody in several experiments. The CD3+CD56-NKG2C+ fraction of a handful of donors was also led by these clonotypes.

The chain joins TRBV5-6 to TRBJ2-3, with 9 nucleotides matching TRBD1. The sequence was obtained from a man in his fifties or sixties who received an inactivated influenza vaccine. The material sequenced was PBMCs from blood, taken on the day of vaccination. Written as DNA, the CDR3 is TGTGCCAGCAGCGTCACAGGGGGCGGGCGAACAGATACGCAGTATTTT. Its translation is CASSVTGGGRTDTQYF. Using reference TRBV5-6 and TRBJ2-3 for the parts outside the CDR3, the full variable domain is DAGVTQSPTHLIKTRGQQVTLRCSPKSGHDTVSWYQQALGQGPQFIFQYYEEEERQRGNFPDRFSGHQFPNYSSELNVNALLLGDSALYLCASSVTGGGRTDTQYFGPGTRLTVL.